This paragraph reports one TCR beta chain. This clone was observed a few times. This clone's antigen is unknown. No clone much larger than this one lies a single base away; base qualities are absent. The treatment or condition label of this sample denotes: suppressive antiretroviral therapy. Cells were stimulated with a pool of overlapping HIV-1 Gag 15-mer peptides at about 0.96 ug per peptide per mL. CD4+ T cells that responded were sorted based on upregulation of both CD40 ligand and CD69. HIV-1-infected adults in whom suppressive ART had been started during chronic infection were enrolled as participants. For at least 4 years, participants had undetectable plasma HIV-1 RNA, below 50 copies/mL. To be included, a participant needed positive CMV serology and a CD4+ T cell count above 400 cells/uL. Before stimulation, PBMCs were isolated using density centrifugation and then depleted of CD8+ T cells. For under 20 hours, the CD8-depleted PBMCs were stimulated with anti-CD28/CD49d costimulation, a CD40-blocking antibody, and enfuvirtide to prevent new infections. Sorting was done on either a Beckman Coulter MoFlo Legacy or an XDP sorter, and propidium iodide was used to exclude dead cells. For samples with more than one million cells, genomic DNA was extracted with the QIAamp DNA Mini Kit, and for all other samples the Quick-DNA Microprep Kit was used.

This entry belongs to a study of persistence of HIV-infected CD4 T cells (dated by TCRdb to between 2020 and 2021). As for the study more broadly: The median time the participants had spent on suppressive ART was 8 years. The clonality of all cells in each sorted population was assessed by TCRbeta sequencing, whereas the clonality of infected cells was assessed by proviral sequencing. CMV- and HIV-1 Gag-responding CD4+ T cells were isolated from ART-treated individuals so that antigen-driven clonal expansion of HIV-1-infected cells could be examined. Peripheral blood samples of up to about 200 mL were obtained at multiple time points, with the exception of a couple of participants, for whom leukapheresis was performed at a single time point. In the cross-participant TCR cluster analysis, about 8 participants were included for CMV and roughly seven participants were included for Gag.

TCRbeta repertoires were sequenced from genomic DNA with the immunoSEQ hsTCRB assay version 4 in survey mode. For TCRbeta sequencing, genomic DNA was diluted to 10 ng/uL, and up to 1 ug was used per sample. The authors' pipeline ran thus. Analysis of the TCRbeta data was done in ImmunoSeq Analyzer 3.0, and diversity was computed on productive nucleotide rearrangements. The improved Chao index was used to estimate lower-bound TCR diversity, and the Gini coefficient was used to estimate clonality using the Immunarch R package. Different nucleotide rearrangements encoding the same CDR3beta amino acid sequence were treated as distinct clonotypes. TCRbeta sequences significantly enriched in antigen-responding cells relative to anti-CD3/anti-CD28-activated cells were identified by differential abundance analysis. TCRs were clustered by predicted peptide-MHC specificity with GLIPH2, both within individual participants and across merged participant data sets. TCRdb limited this immuneACCESS table to in-frame rearrangements with V and J called. A share of clones is missing; checked studies link under half to unresolved V genes, and the rest is unexplained. V and J calls and clone size are as listed in that table; D and trimming were resolved from the DNA. This sample has under 20,000 clones in its table, and 50% to 70% of those were observed once. The biggest ten clones account for under 2.5% of the sample.

What the authors observed across the whole study: Degenerate expanded CDR3beta sequences were enriched in antigen-responding cells, suggesting convergent selection of CD4+ responses to CMV and Gag. A correlation was observed between TCR oligoclonality and proviral oligoclonality within the same sorted populations. Few individuals were included in the study, and only a limited range of antigens was tested. Restriction of bulk TCR analyses to the rare CMV-responding cells that actually carried HIV-1 proviruses was not possible. TCRbeta richness in CMV- and Gag-responding cells was significantly lower than in anti-CD3/anti-CD28-responding cells; CMV-responding cells had higher oligoclonality than CD3/CD28-stimulated and Gag-responding cells.

CDR3 length: 15 amino acids, cysteine to phenylalanine. This entry keeps only the CDR3 DNA: 45 bases, framed from base 1. V is shortened by 8 bases, J by 0 bases, and the region joining them spans 11 bases. CDR1 and CDR2 are drawn from the germline V gene (reference sequence): LGHDT, YNNKEL. Material: CD4+ T cells sorted from PBMCs after roughly 18-hour stimulation, obtained from a patient who received antiretroviral therapy. The sample's cell subset or site label, decoded: CD40L+CD69+ CD4 T cells responding to HIV-1 Gag peptides. The sequence derives from an adult woman with HIV who was CMV-seropositive. The chain is encoded by TRBV3-1 (or the pseudogene TRBV3-2) joined to TRBJ1-6, and perhaps TRBD1 as D gene, on 5 matching bases. Read as DNA, the sequence is TGTGCCAGCCGGGACTCGAGCTCCTATAATTCACCCCTCCACTTT. Protein translation: CASRDSSSYNSPLHF.